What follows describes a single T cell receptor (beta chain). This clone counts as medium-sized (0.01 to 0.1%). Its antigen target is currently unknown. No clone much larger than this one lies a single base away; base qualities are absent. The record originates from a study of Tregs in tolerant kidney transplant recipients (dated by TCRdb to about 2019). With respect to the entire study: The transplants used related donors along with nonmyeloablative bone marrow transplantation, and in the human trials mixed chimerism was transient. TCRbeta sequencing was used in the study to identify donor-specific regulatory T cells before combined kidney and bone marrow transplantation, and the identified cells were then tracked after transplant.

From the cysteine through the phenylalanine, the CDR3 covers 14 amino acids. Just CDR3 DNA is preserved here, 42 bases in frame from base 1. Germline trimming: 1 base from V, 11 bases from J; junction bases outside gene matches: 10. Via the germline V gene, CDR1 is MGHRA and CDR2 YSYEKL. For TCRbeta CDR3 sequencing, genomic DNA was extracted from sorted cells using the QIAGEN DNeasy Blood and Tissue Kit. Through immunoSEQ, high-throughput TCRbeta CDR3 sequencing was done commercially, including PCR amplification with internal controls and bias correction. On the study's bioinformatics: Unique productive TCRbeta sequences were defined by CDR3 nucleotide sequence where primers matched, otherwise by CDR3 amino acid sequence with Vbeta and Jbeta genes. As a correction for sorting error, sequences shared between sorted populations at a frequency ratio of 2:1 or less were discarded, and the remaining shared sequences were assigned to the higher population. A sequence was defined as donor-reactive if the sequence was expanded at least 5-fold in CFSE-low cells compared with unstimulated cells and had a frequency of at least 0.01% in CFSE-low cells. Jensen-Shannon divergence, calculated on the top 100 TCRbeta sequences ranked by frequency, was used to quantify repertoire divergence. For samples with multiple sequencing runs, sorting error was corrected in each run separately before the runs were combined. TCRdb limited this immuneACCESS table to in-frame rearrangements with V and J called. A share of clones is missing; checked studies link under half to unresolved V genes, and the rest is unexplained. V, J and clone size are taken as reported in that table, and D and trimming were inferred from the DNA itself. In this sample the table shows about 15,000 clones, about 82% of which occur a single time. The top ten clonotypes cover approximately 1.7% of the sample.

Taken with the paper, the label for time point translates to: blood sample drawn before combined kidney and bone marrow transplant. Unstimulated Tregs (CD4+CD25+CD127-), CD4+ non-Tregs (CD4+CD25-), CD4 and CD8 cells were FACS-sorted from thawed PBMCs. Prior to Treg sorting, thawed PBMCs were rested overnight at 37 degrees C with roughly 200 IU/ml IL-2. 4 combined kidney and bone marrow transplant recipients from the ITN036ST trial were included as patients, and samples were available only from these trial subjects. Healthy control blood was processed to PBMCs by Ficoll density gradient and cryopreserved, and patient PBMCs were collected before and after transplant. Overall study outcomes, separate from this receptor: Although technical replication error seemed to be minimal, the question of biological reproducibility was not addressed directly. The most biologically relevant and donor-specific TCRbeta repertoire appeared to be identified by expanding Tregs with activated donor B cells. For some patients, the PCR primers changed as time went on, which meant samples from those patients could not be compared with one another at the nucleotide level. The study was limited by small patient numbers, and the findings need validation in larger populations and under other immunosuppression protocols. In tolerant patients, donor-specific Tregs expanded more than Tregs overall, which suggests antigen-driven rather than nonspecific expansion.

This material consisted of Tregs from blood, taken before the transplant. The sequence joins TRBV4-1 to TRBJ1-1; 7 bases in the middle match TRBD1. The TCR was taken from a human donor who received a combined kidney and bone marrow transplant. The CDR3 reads CASSQGGGTVRAFF. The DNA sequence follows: TGCGCCAGCAGCCAAGGAGGAGGGACAGTGCGGGCTTTCTTT.